This T cell receptor beta chain was sequenced in a study of T cells in Graves' hyperthyroidism and ophthalmopathy. Study in general: Peripheral blood draws took place at initial diagnosis, ahead of any treatment.

Fresh 10 ml peripheral blood yielded PBMCs. Concerning this clonotype: What it binds is not known.

Points from the study as a whole: Onset of ophthalmopathy came a median roughly 6.5 months after the model predicted it.

Amplification targeted TCR beta CDR3 regions from RNA transcripts. The TCR CDR3 was amplified in a first-round RT-PCR using the HTBI primer set. TCRdb re-called the multiplex PCR reads through MiXCR, storing one row per CDR3 protein. In the table there are approximately 400,000 distinct CDR3 sequences, 15% to 18% of which are singletons. The receptor comes from a young woman with Graves' hyperthyroidism. Material for sequencing was blood.

The CDR3 is CASSMGGGGSPTYGYTF. The DNA for the CDR3 is TGTGCCAGCAGCATGGGGGGGGGAGGCTCTCCGACCTATGGCTACACCTTC. The J gene is TRBJ1-2, the V gene TRBV11-3; D might be TRBD1 (5 bases). V shed 5 bases and J shed 4 bases, with 23 bases lying between them. Germline V gives CDR1 SGHNT, CDR2 YENEEA. The CDR3 length is 17 residues.